These 11 T cell receptor beta chains share one sample of origin, sequenced in a study of beta chain features in type 1 diabetes. Every isolated RNA sample was fully reverse transcribed, so sequencing captured expressed TCRB transcripts. Generated by immunoSEQ multiplex PCR, the TCRdb table keeps only in-frame clones and is missing some. Among 150,000 to 180,000 clones, approximately 10% were seen once, and the ten largest hold 0.45% to 0.6%. Regarding the study as a whole: Patients with Type 1 diabetes showed moderately but significantly shorter TCRB CDR3s in all four CD4+ subsets.

Their cognate antigens are unknown. Sequences were obtained from central memory CD4+ T cells from blood. These receptors all come from a man under 40 with type 1 diabetes.

The chain joins TRBV7-8 to TRBJ2-2, with D perhaps matching TRBD1 (5 bases). This CDR3 is built from 18 residues. V was trimmed by 1 base and J by 4 bases, leaving 19 bases between them. Germline lookup yields CDR1 SGHVS and CDR2 FQNEAQ. CDR3 sequence reads: CASSLGGRVGSSTGELFF. In DNA form, the CDR3 reads TGTGCCAGCAGCTTAGGAGGCAGGGTAGGATCAAGCACCGGGGAGCTGTTTTTT. The full variable domain, completed using reference TRBV7-8 and TRBJ2-2, is GAGVSQSPRYKVAKRGQDVALRCDPISGHVSLFWYQQALGQGPEFLTYFQNEAQLDKSGLPSDRFFAERPEGSVSTLKIQRTQQEDSAVYLCASSLGGRVGSSTGELFFGEGSRLTVL.

Only a few counts were recorded for this clone. The V call is TRBV7-9, the J call TRBJ2-1; TRBD2 aligns across 8 bases. Germline V gene data show CDR1 as SEHNR and CDR2 as FQNEAQ (reference sequence). The CDR3 sequence is 14 residues long. Trimming cost V 4 bases and J 4 bases; bases outside gene matches: 3. Here the CDR3 DNA reads TGTGCCAGCAGCTCACCGGGGGGGTACAATGAGCAGTTCTTC. As protein: CASSSPGGYNEQFF.

V usage is TRBV30 and J usage is TRBJ2-7; tentatively, D is TRBD2 (5 bases). Germline V gene sequence: CDR1 GTSNPN, CDR2 SVGIG (reference sequence). The V end lost 3 bases, the J end lost 3 bases, and 18 bases lay between the germline ends. This CDR3 is built from 15 residues. The CDR3 region has the DNA TGTGCCTGGAGGGCGGGTCCTACCGAAATCTACGAGCAGTACTTC. Translation gives CAWRAGPTEIYEQYF.

The J gene is TRBJ2-7, the V gene TRBV28; TRBD2 agrees at 9 bases. CDR3 length: 15 amino acids. V lost 4 bases and J lost 4; bases outside the gene matches: 8. Germline CDR1 reads MDHEN; CDR2 reads SYDVKM. This chain's CDR3 is CASSSSGDPRYEQYF. In DNA, the CDR3 is TGTGCCAGCAGTTCTAGCGGGGATCCCCGGTACGAGCAGTACTTC.

The V and J genes are TRBV18 and TRBJ2-7, with TRBD1 as a possible D gene (5 bases). V lost 8 bases, J lost 4 bases, and 18 bases lay in between. This CDR3 spans 14 amino acids. Germline values: CDR1 KGHSH, CDR2 LQKENI. The CDR3 spells CASREAGAGYEQYF. The CDR3 bases are TGTGCCAGCCGCGAAGCTGGGGCCGGATACGAGCAGTACTTC.

This clone was detected only a few times. The chain employs TRBV2 and TRBJ2-3, with D uncertain. The CDR3 spans 12 residues. V lost 6 bases to trimming and J lost 5 bases, with 9 bases between them. Germline loops: CDR1 SNHLY, CDR2 FYNNEI. CDR3 sequence (DNA): TGTGCCAGCAGCCTATTGAGAGATACGCAGTATTTT. This codes for CASSLLRDTQYF.

V usage is TRBV7-9 and J usage is TRBJ2-2, with 7 bases aligning to TRBD1. V shed 5 bases and J 6 bases; nucleotides not matched to a gene: 9. The CDR3 spans 15 residues. Germline lookup yields CDR1 SEHNR and CDR2 FQNEAQ (reference sequence). This CDR3 is CASSRGGWISGELFF. CDR3 nucleotides: TGTGCCAGCAGCCGAGGGGGCTGGATATCCGGGGAGCTGTTTTTT.

This clone has just a few counts. The V call is TRBV28, the J call TRBJ1-5; 7 positions match TRBD1. The V segment lost 10 bases and the J segment 3 bases; nucleotides outside the gene matches: 3. The CDR3 is 12 residues long. Germline V gene lookup returns CDR1 MDHEN and CDR2 SYDVKM. CDR3 in amino acids: CAIDRVNQPQHF. Written as DNA, the CDR3 is TGTGCCATCGACAGGGTCAATCAGCCCCAGCATTTT.

This clone was picked up a small number of times. V and J are TRBV19 and TRBJ2-1; maybe TRBD2 (5 bases). Trimming removed 3 bases at V and 3 bases at J, with 6 bases between. Germline CDR1 and CDR2: LNHDA and SQIVND (reference sequence). This CDR3 region has 13 residues. In DNA form, the CDR3 reads TGTGCCAGTAGTATGAGGGTCTACAATGAGCAGTTCTTC. It specifies CASSMRVYNEQFF.

This clone was observed a few times. This chain links TRBV6-1 with TRBJ2-5, with D possibly TRBD2 on 5 matching bases. The CDR3 is made up of 13 amino acids. Germline V gene sequence: CDR1 MNHNS, CDR2 SASEGT. The V end lost 6 bases, the J end lost 5 bases, and 13 bases lay between the germline ends. CDR3 nucleotide sequence: TGTGCCAGCAGCCGAAGTTCGGGGGAGACCCAGTACTTC. It specifies CASSRSSGETQYF.

A few counts support this clone. The chain has TRBV6-5 and TRBJ1-1; D is unresolved. The CDR3 is made up of 16 amino acids. Germline V gene data show CDR1 as MNHEY and CDR2 as SVGAGI. V gave up 0 bases and J gave up 3 bases, with 14 bases separating them. This CDR3 is CASSYSASGSDTEAFF. In DNA, the CDR3 is TGTGCCAGCAGTTACTCGGCCTCGGGGTCGGACACTGAAGCTTTCTTT.